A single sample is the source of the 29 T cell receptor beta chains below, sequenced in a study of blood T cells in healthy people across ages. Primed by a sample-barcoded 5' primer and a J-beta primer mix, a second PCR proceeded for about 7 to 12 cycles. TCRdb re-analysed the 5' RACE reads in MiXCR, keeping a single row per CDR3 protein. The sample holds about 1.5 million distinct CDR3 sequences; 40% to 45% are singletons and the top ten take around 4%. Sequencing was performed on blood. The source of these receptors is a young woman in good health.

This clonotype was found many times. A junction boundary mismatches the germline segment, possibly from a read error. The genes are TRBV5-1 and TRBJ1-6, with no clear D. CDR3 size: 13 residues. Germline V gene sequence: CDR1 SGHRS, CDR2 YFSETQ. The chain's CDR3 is CASSLEGNSPLHF. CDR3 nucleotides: TGTGCCAGCAGTTTAGAGGGTAATTCACCCCTCCACTTT.

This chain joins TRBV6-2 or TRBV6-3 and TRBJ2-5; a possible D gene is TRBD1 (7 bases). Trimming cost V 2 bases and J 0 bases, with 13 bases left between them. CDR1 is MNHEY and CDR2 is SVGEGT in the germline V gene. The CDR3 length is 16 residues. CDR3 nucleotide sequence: TGTGCCAGCAGTTACGTGACAGGGAGGTACCAAGAGACCCAGTACTTC. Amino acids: CASSYVTGRYQETQYF.

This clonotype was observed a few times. CDR3 sequence: CASRPGTGMIEAFF. In DNA, the CDR3 is TGTGCCAGCAGGCCCGGGACAGGGATGATTGAAGCTTTCTTT. The chain links TRBV6-5 to TRBJ1-1, with 9 bases aligning to TRBD1. After removal of 6 bases from V and 7 bases from J, the junction contained 9 bases not matched to a gene. The CDR3 length is 14 residues. CDR1 and CDR2 from the germline V gene are MNHEY and SVGAGI.

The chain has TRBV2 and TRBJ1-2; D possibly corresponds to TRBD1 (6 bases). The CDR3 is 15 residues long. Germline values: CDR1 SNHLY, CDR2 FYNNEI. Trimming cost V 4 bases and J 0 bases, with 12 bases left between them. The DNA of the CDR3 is TGTGCCAGCAGTGCCCCGGGACACACTAACTATGGCTACACCTTC. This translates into CASSAPGHTNYGYTF.

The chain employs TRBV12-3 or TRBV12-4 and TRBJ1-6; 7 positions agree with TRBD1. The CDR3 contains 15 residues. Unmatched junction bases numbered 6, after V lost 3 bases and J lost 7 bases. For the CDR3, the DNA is TGTGCCAGCAGTTTGGAAGGGGGCTGGAATTCACCCCTCCACTTT. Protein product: CASSLEGGWNSPLHF.

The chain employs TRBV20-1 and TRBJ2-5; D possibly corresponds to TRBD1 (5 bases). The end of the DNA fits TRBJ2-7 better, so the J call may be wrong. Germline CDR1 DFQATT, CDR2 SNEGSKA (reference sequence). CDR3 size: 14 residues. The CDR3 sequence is CSARDRQSIFEQYF. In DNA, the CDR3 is TGCAGTGCTAGAGATCGACAGTCTATCTTCGAGCAGTACTTC.

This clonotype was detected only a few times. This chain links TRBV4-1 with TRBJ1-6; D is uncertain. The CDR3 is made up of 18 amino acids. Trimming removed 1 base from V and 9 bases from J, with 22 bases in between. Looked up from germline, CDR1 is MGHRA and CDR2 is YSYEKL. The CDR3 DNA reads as TGCGCCAGCAGCCAAGTTTGGGGAGGGCAGGTCGGAAGTTCACCCCTCCACTTT. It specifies CASSQVWGGQVGSSPLHF.

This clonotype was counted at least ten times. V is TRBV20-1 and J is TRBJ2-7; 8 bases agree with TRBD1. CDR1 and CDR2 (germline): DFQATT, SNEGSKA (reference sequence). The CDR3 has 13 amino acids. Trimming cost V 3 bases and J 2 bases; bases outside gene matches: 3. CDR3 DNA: TGCAGTGCTAGGGACAGGGACCCCTACGAGCAGTACTTC. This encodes CSARDRDPYEQYF.

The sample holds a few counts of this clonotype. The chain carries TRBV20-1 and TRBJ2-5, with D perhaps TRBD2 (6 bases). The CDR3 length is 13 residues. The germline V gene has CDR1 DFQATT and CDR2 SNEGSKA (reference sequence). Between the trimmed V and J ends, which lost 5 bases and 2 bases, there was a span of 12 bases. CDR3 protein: CSAGTDYQETQYF. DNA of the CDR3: TGCAGTGCTGGGACGGACTATCAAGAGACCCAGTACTTC.

This chain's CDR3 is CASSFGRPAGTDTQYF. Here the CDR3 DNA reads TGTGCCAGCAGTTTCGGGCGTCCGGCGGGCACAGATACGCAGTATTTT. The V gene is TRBV12-3 or TRBV12-4, the J gene TRBJ2-3; D is undetermined. V was pared by 3 bases and J by 1 base, with 14 bases between. The CDR3 extends over 16 amino acids.

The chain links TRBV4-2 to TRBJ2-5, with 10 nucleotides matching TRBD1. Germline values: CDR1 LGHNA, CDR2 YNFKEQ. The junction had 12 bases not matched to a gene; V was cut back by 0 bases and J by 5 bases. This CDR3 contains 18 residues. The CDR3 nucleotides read TGTGCCAGCAGCCAAGATGAGTGGGGGACAGGGGTAATGGAGACCCAGTACTTC. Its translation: CASSQDEWGTGVMETQYF.

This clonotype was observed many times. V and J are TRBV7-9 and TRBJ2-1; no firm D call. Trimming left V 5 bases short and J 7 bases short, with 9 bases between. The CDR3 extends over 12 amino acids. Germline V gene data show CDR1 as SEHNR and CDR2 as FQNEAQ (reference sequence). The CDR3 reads CASSVGSNEQFF. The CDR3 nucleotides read TGTGCCAGCAGCGTGGGGTCAAATGAGCAGTTCTTC.

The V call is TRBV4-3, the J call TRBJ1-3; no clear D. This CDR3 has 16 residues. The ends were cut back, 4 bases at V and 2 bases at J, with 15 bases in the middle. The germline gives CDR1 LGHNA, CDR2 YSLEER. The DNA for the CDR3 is TGCGCCAGCAGCCGAGGGAGAACGGGAACTGGAAACACCATATATTTT. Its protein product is CASSRGRTGTGNTIYF.

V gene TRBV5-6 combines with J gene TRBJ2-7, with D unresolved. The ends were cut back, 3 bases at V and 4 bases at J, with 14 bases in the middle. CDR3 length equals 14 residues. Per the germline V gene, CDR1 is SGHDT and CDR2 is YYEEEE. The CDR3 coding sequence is TGTGCCAGCAGCTCGACCACCGCGGTTTACGAGCAGTACTTC. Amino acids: CASSSTTAVYEQYF.

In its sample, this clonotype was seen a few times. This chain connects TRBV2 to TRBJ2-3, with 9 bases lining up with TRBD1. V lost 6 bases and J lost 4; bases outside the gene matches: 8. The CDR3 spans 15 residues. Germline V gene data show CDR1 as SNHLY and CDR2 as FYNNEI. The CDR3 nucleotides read TGTGCCAGCAGGTTCGGGACAGGGAGGGCAGATACGCAGTATTTT. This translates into CASRFGTGRADTQYF.

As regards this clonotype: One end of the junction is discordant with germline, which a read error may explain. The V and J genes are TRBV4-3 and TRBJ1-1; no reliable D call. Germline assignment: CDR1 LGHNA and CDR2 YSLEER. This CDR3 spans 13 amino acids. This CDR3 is CASSQDRNTGAFF. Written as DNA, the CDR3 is TGCGCCAGCAGCCAAGACCGCAACACTGGAGCTTTCTTT.

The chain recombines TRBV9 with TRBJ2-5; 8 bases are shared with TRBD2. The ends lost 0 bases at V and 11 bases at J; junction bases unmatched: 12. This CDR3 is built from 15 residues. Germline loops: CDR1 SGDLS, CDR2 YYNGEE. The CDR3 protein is CASSVGTGGRGEQYF. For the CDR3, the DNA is TGTGCCAGCAGCGTAGGAACGGGAGGGAGGGGTGAGCAGTACTTC. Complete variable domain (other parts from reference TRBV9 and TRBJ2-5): DSGVTQTPKHLITATGQRVTLRCSPRSGDLSVYWYQQSLDQGLQFLIQYYNGEERAKGNILERFSAQQFPDLHSELNLSSLELGDSALYFCASSVGTGGRGEQYFGPGTRLLVL.

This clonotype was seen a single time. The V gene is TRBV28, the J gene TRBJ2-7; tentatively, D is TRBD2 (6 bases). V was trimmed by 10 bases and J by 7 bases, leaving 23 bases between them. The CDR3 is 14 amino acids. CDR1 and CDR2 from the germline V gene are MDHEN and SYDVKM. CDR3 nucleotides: TGTGCCATCAGATACGGGAGAGGAGGGGATGAGCAGTACTTC. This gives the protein CAIRYGRGGDEQYF.

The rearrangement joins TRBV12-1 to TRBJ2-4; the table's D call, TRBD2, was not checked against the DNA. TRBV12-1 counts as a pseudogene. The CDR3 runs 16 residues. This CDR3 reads CASSLRAGYSGMQQYF. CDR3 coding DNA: TGTGCCAGCAGCTTACGAGCGGGGTATAGTGGGATGCAGCAGTACTTC.

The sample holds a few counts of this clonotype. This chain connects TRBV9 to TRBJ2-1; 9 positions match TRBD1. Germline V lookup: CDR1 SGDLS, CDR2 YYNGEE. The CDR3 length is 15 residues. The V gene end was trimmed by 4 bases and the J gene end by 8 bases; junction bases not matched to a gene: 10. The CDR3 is CASSSPGQGPYEQFF. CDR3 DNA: TGTGCCAGCAGCTCACCGGGACAGGGTCCTTATGAGCAGTTCTTC.

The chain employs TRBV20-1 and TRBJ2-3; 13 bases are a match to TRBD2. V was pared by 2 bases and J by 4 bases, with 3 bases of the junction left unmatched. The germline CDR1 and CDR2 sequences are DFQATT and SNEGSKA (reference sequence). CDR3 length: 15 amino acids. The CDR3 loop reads CSARFGLAGADTQYF. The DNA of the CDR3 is TGCAGTGCTAGATTCGGACTAGCGGGAGCAGATACGCAGTATTTT.

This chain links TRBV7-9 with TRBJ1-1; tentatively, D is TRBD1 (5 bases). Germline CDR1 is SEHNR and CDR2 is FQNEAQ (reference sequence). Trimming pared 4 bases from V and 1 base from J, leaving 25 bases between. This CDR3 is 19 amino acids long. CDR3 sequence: CASSSWGVRNTAGNTEAFF. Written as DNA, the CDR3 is TGTGCCAGCAGCTCCTGGGGGGTTCGCAACACGGCTGGGAACACTGAAGCTTTCTTT.

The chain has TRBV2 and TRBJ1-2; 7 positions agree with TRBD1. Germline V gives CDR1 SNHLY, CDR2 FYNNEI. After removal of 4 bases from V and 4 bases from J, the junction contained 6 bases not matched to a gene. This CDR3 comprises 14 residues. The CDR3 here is CASSGQGASYGYTF. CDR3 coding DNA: TGTGCCAGCAGTGGACAGGGAGCCTCCTATGGCTACACCTTC.

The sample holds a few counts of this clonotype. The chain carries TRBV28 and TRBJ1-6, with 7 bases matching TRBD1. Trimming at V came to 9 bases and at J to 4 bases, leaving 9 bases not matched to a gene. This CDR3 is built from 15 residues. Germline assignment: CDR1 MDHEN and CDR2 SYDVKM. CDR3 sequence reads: CASATGPVYNSPLHF. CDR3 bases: TGTGCCAGTGCGACAGGGCCCGTTTATAATTCACCCCTCCACTTT.

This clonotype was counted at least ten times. The CDR3 here is CASSLLGNEQYF. The CDR3 nucleotides are TGTGCCAGCAGTTTATTGGGGAACGAGCAGTACTTC. The V call is TRBV7-2, the J call TRBJ2-5; D remains ambiguous. TRBJ2-7 matches the DNA end more closely, so the J call is doubtful. The CDR3 contains 12 residues. The germline CDR1 and CDR2 sequences are SGHTA and FQGNSA.

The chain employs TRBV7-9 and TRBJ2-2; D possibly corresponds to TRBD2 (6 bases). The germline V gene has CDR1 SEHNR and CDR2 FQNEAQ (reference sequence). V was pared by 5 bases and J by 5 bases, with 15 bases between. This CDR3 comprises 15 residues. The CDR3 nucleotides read TGTGCCAGCAGCCCGCTGATAGGGAGGACCGGGGAGCTGTTTTTT. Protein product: CASSPLIGRTGELFF.

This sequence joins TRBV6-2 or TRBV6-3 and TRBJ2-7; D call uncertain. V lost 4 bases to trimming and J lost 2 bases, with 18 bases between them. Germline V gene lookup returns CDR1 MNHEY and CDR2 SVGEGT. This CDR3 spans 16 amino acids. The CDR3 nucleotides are TGTGCCAGCAGTTCCCTCCCGGAAGCGAACGCCTACGAGCAGTACTTC. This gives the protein CASSSLPEANAYEQYF.

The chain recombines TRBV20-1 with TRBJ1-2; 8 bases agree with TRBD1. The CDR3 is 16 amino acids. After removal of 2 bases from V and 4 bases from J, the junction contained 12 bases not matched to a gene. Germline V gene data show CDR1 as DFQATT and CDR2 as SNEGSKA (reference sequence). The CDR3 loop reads CSARLQGGSLIYGYTF. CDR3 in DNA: TGCAGTGCTAGACTACAGGGGGGTTCTCTAATCTATGGCTACACCTTC.

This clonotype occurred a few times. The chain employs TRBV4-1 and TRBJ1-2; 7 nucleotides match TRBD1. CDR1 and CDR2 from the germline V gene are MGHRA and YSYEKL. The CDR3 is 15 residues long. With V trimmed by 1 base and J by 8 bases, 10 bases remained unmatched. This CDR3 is CASSQGGTVYDGYTF. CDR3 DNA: TGCGCCAGCAGCCAAGGTGGGACAGTCTATGACGGCTACACCTTC.